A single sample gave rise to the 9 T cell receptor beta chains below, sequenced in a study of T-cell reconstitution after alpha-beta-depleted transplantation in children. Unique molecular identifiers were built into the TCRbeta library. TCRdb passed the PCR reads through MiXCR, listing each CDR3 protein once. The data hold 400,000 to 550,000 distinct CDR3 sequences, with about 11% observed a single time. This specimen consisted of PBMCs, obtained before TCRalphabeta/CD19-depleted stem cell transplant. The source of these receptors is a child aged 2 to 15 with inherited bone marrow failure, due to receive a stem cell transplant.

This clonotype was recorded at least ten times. CDR3 residues: CASSQGTGDNNEQFF. In DNA, the CDR3 is TGCGCCAGCAGCCAGGGGACAGGGGACAACAATGAGCAGTTCTTC. This chain joins TRBV4-3 and TRBJ2-1, with TRBD1 matching 10 bases. The germline V gene encodes CDR1 LGHNA and CDR2 YSLEER. Trimming cost V 3 bases and J 5 bases; bases outside gene matches: 4. The CDR3 consists of 15 residues.

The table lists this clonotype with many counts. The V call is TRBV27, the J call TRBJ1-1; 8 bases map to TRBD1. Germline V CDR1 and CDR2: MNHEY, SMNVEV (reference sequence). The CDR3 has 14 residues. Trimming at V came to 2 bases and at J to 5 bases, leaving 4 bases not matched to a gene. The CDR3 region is CASSLQGARTEAFF. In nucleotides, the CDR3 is TGTGCCAGCAGTTTACAGGGGGCACGGACTGAAGCTTTCTTT.

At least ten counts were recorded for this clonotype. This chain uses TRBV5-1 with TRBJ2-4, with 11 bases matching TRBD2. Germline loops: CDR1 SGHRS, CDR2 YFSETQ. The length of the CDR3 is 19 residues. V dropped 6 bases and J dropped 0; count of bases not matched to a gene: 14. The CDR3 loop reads CASIWETRTSGLAKNIQYF. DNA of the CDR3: TGCGCCAGCATCTGGGAGACTCGGACTAGCGGGCTAGCCAAAAACATTCAGTACTTC.

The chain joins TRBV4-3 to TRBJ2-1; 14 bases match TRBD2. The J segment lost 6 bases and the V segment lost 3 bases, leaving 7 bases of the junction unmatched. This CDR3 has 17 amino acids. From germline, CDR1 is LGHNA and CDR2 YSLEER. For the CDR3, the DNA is TGCGCCAGCAGCCACCGACTAGCGGGAGGGAAAGGCAATGAGCAGTTCTTC. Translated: CASSHRLAGGKGNEQFF.

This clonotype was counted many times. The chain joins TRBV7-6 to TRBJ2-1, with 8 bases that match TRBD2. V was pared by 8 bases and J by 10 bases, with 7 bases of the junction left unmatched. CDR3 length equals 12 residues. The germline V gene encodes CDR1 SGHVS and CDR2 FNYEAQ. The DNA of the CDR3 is TGTGCCAGCGGGACAACTAGCGGAGAGCAGTTCTTC. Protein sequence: CASGTTSGEQFF.

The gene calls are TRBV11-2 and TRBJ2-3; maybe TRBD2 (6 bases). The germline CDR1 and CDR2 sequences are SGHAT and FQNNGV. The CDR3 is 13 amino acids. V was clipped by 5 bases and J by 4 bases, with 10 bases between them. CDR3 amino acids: CASSGRPADTQYF. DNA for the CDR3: TGTGCCAGCAGCGGGAGGCCGGCAGATACGCAGTATTTT.

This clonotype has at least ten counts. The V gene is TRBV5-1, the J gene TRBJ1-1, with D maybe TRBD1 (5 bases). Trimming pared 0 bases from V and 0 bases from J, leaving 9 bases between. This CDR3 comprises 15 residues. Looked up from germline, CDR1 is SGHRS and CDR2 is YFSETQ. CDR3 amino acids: CASSLEGFLNTEAFF. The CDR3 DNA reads TGCGCCAGCAGCTTGGAGGGGTTCTTGAACACTGAAGCTTTCTTT.

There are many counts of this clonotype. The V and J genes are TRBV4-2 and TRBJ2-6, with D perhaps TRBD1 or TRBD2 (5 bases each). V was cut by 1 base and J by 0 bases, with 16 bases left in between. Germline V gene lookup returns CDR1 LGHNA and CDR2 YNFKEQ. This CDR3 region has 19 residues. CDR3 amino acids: CASSQVGTVDSSGANVLTF. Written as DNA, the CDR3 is TGTGCCAGCAGCCAAGTTGGGACCGTAGATTCCTCTGGGGCCAACGTCCTGACTTTC.

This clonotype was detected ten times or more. The CDR3 nucleotides read TGTGCCAGCAGCTTAGGAGGGGGCTACGAGCAGTACTTC. This encodes CASSLGGGYEQYF. The chain links TRBV7-2 to TRBJ2-7; tentatively, D is TRBD1 (6 bases). Trimming stripped 1 base from V and 3 bases from J, with 7 bases between. The germline V gene encodes CDR1 SGHTA and CDR2 FQGNSA. The CDR3 is made up of 13 amino acids.